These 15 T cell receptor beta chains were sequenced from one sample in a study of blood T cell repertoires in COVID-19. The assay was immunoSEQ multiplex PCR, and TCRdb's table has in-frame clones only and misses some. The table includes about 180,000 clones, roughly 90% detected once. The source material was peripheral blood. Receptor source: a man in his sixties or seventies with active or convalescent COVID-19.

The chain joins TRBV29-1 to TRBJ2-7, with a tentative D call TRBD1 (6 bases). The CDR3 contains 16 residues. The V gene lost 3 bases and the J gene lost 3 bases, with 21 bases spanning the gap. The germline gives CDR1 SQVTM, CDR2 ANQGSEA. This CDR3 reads CSVEIVTGLRYYEQYF. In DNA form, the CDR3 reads TGCAGCGTTGAGATCGTGACAGGTTTAAGGTACTACGAGCAGTACTTC.

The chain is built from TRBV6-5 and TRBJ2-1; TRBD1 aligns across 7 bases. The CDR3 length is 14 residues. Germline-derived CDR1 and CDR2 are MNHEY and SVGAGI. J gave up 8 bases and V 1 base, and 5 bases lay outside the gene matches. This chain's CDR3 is CASSYLRGQYEQFF. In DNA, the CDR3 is TGTGCCAGCAGTTACTTGAGGGGGCAGTATGAGCAGTTCTTC.

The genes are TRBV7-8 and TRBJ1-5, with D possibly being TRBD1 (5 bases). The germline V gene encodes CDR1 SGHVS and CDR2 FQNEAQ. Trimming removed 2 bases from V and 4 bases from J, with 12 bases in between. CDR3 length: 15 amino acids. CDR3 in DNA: TGTGCCAGCAGCTTACGGGGGTTAAGTAATCAGCCCCAGCATTTT. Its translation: CASSLRGLSNQPQHF. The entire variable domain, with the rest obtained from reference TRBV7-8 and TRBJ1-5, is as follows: GAGVSQSPRYKVAKRGQDVALRCDPISGHVSLFWYQQALGQGPEFLTYFQNEAQLDKSGLPSDRFFAERPEGSVSTLKIQRTQQEDSAVYLCASSLRGLSNQPQHFGDGTRLSIL.

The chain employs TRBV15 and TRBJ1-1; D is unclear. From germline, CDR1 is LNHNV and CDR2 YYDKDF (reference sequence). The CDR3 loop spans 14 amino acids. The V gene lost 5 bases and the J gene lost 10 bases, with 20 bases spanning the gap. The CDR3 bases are TGTGCCACCAGCCAGACTAAAGACCTCCGTCGAGCTTTCTTT. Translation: CATSQTKDLRRAFF. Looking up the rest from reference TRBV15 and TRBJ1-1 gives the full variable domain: DAMVIQNPRYQVTQFGKPVTLSCSQTLNHNVMYWYQQKSSQAPKLLFHYYDKDFNNEADTPDNFQSRRPNTSFCFLDIRSPGLGDTAMYLCATSQTKDLRRAFFGQGTRLTVV.

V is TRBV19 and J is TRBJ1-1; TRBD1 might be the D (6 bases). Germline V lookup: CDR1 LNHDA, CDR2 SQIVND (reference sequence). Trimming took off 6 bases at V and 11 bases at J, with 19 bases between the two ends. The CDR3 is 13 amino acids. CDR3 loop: CASRGGPLRVAFF. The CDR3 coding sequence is TGTGCCAGTAGGGGGGGGCCGCTCCGGGTGGCTTTCTTT.

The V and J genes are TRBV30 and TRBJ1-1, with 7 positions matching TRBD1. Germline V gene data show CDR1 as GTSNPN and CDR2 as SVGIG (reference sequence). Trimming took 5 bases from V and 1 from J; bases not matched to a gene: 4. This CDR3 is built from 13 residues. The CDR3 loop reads CAWSTGPNTEAFF. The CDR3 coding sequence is TGTGCCTGGTCGACAGGGCCGAACACTGAAGCTTTCTTT.

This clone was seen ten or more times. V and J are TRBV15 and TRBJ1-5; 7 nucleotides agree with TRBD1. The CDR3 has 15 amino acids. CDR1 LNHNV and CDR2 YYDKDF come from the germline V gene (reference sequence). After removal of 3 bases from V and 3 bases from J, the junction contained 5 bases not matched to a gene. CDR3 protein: CATSSSGTANQPQHF. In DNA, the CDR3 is TGTGCCACCAGCAGTTCCGGGACAGCCAATCAGCCCCAGCATTTT.

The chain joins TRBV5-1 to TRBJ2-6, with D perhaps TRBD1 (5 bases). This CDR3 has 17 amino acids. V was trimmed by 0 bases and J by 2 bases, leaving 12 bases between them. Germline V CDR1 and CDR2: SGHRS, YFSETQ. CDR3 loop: CASSLERGRAGANVLTF. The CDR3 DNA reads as TGCGCCAGCAGCTTGGAAAGGGGTAGGGCTGGGGCCAACGTCCTGACTTTC.

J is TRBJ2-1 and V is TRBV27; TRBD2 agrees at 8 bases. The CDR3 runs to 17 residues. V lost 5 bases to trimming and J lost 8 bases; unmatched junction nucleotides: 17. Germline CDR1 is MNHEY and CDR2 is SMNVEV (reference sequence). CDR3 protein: CASSPYLGGRSGDEQFF. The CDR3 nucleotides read TGTGCCAGCAGTCCCTACCTTGGCGGGAGGAGCGGCGATGAGCAGTTCTTC.

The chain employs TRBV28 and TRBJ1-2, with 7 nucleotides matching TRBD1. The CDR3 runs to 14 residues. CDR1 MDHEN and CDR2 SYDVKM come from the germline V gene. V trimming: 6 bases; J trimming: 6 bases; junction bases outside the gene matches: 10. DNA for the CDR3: TGTGCCAGCAGAACATTTGACAGGGTGAATGGCTACACCTTC. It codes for CASRTFDRVNGYTF.

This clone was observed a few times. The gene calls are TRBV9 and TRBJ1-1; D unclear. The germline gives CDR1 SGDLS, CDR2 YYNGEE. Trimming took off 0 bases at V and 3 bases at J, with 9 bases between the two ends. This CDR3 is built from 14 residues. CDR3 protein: CASSVDGADTEAFF. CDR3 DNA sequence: TGTGCCAGCAGCGTAGACGGAGCGGACACTGAAGCTTTCTTT.

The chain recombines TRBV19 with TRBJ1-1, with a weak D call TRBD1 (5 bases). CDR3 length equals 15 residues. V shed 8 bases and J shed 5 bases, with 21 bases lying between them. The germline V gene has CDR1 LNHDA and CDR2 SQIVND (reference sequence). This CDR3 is CASQGGGLRRTEAFF. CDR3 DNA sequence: TGTGCCAGTCAGGGAGGAGGGCTTAGGAGAACTGAAGCTTTCTTT. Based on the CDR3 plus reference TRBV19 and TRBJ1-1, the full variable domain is DGGITQSPKYLFRKEGQNVTLSCEQNLNHDAMYWYRQDPGQGLRLIYYSQIVNDFQKGDIAEGYSVSREKKESFPLTVTSAQKNPTAFYLCASQGGGLRRTEAFFGQGTRLTVV.

The CDR3 reads CASNPGLANTGELFF. The CDR3 coding sequence is TGTGCCAGTAACCCGGGACTAGCGAACACCGGGGAGCTGTTTTTT. The chain joins TRBV7-6 to TRBJ2-2; 8 positions agree with TRBD2. CDR3 size: 15 residues. Germline trimming cut 9 bases from V and 0 bases from J; bases unmatched to any gene: 6. Germline CDR1 SGHVS, CDR2 FNYEAQ.

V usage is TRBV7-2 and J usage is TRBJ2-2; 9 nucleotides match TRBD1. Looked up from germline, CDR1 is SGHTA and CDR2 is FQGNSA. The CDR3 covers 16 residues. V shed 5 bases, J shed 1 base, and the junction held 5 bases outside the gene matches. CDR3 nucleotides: TGTGCCAGCAGCACTCCGGGACAGGGGAACACCGGGGAGCTGTTTTTT. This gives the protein CASSTPGQGNTGELFF.

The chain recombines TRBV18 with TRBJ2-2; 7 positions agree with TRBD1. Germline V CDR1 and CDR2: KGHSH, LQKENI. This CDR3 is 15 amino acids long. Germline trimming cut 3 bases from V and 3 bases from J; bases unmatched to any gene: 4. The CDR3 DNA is TGTGCCAGCTCACCTACAGGGGTAGACACCGGGGAGCTGTTTTTT. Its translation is CASSPTGVDTGELFF. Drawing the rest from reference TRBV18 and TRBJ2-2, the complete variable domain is NAGVMQNPRHLVRRRGQEARLRCSPMKGHSHVYWYRQLPEEGLKFMVYLQKENIIDESGMPKERFSAEFPKEGPSILRIQQVVRGDSAAYFCASSPTGVDTGELFFGEGSRLTVL.